This TCR beta chain was found in a study of T cell repertoires in cytomegalovirus infection. Whole-study context: TCR beta signatures that were public indicated CMV infection and matching HLA type. General observations from the study: Based on cumulative public TCR beta family frequency, carriers of CMV plus the relevant HLA were identified. Predominance within the ex vivo response was attributable to HLA-C-restricted CMV-specific TCR beta clonotypes.

TCRdb passed the reads through MiXCR, listing each CDR3 protein once. The sample has fewer than 250,000 distinct CDR3 sequences, about 12% seen once. The length of the CDR3 is 12 residues. Trimming cost V 6 bases and J 5 bases, with 10 bases left between them. CDR1 and CDR2 from the germline V gene are SGHKS and YYEKEE (reference sequence). Many counts were recorded for this clonotype. Antigen: not known. Sequenced material: PBMCs. The TCR originated in a human donor in good health (CMV status not recorded). Some clones in this sample may be carry-over from other donors' samples. The V call is TRBV5-5, the J call TRBJ2-3; D gene ambiguous. CDR3 DNA sequence: TGTGCCAGCACCCCGGATCTAGATACGCAGTATTTT. This codes for CASTPDLDTQYF.